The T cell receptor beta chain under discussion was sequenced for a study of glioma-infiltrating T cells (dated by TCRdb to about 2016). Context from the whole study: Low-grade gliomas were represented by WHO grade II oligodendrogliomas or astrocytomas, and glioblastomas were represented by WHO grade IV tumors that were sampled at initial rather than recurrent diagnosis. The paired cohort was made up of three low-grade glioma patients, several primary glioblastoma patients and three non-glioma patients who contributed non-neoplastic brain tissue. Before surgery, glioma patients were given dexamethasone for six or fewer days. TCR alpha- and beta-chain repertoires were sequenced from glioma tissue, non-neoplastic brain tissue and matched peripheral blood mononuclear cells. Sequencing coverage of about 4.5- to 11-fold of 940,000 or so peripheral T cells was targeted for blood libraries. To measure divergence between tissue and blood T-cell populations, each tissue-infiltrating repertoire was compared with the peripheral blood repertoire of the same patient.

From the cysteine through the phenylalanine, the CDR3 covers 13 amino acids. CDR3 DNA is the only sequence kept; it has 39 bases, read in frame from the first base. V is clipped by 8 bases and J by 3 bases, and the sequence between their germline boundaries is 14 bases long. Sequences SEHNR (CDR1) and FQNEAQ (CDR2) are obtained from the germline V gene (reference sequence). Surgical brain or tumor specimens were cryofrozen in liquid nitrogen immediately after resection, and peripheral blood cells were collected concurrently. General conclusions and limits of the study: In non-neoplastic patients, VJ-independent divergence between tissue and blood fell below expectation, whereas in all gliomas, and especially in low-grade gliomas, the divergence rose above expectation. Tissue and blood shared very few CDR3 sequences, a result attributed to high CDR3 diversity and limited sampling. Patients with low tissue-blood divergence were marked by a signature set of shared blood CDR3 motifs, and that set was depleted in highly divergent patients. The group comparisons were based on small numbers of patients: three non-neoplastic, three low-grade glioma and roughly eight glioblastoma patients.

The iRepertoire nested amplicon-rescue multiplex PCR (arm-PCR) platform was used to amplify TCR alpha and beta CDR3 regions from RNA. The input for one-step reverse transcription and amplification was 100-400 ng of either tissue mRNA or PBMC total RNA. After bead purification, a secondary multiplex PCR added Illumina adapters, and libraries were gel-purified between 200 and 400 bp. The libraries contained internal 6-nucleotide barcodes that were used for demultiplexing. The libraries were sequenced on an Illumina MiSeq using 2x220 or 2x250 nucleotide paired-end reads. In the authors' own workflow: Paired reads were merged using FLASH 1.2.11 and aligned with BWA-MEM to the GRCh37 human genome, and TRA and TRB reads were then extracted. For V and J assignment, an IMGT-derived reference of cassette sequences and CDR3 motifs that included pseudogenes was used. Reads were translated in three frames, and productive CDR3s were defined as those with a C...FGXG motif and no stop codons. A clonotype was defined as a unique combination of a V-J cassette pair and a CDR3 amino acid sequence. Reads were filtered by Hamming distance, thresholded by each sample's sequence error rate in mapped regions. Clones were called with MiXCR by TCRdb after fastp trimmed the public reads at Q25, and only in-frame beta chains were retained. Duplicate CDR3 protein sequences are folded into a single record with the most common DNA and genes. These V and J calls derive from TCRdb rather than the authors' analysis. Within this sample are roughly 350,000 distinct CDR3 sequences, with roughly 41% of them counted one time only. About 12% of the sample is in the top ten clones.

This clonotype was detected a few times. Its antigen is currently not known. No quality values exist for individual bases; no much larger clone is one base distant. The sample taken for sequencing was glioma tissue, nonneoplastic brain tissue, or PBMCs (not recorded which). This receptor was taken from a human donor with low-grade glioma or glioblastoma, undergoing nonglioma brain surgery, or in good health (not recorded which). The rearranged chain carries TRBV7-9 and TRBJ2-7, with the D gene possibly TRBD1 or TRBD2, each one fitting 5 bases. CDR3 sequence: CASGSGAGYEQYF. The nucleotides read TGTGCCAGCGGGTCCGGGGCCGGCTACGAGCAGTACTTC.